Following are 28 T cell receptor beta chains from one sample sequenced in a study of OX40 agonist ivuxolimab in advanced cancers. Libraries were prepared by immunoSEQ multiplex PCR; TCRdb keeps only in-frame clonotypes and omits some of them. The sample shows 70,000 to 95,000 clones, roughly four fifths of them seen only once. The starting material was CD4+ or CD8+ T cells sorted from blood, obtained in a trial of the OX40 agonist ivuxolimab. Every receptor here comes from an adult with an advanced solid tumor such as melanoma, head and neck, liver or kidney cancer.

V usage is TRBV14 and J usage is TRBJ1-2, with D possibly matching TRBD1 (6 bases). In germline, CDR1 is SGHDN, CDR2 FVKESK. V was cut by 0 bases and J by 5 bases, with 13 bases left in between. This CDR3 has 15 residues. The DNA for the CDR3 is TGTGCCAGCAGCCAAGAACCGGACAGCTTGTATGGCTACACCTTC. Its translation is CASSQEPDSLYGYTF.

The chain employs TRBV9 and TRBJ1-2, with a weak D call TRBD1 (6 bases). CDR1 SGDLS and CDR2 YYNGEE come from the germline V gene. The ends were cut back, 0 bases at V and 6 bases at J, with 12 bases in the middle. The CDR3 is made up of 14 amino acids. The CDR3 DNA sequence: TGTGCCAGCAGCGTAGAGGTACAGGGCCATGGCTACACCTTC. Protein: CASSVEVQGHGYTF.

This clone was counted once. The chain uses TRBV5-1 and TRBJ1-2; 8 nucleotides line up with TRBD1. The CDR3 contains 15 residues. CDR1 and CDR2 from the germline V gene are SGHRS and YFSETQ. Unmatched junction bases numbered 6, after V lost 4 bases and J lost 1 base. CDR3 sequence: CASSAYRGGNYGYTF. Written as DNA, the CDR3 is TGCGCCAGCAGCGCCTACAGGGGGGGTAACTATGGCTACACCTTC.

J is TRBJ2-2 and V is TRBV28; a possible D gene is TRBD2 (6 bases). There are 18 residues in the CDR3. V lost 4 bases to trimming and J lost 3 bases, with 21 bases between them. Germline V gene data show CDR1 as MDHEN and CDR2 as SYDVKM. The CDR3 loop is CASSSHLAVIRDTGELFF. CDR3 DNA sequence: TGTGCCAGCAGTTCCCACTTAGCGGTCATTCGGGACACCGGGGAGCTGTTTTTT.

The chain combines TRBV29-1 with TRBJ1-2; TRBD1 is a possible D gene (5 bases). The V and J ends lost 4 bases and 3 bases respectively, with 12 bases between them. The CDR3 totals 13 residues. The V gene's germline CDR1 is SQVTM and CDR2 ANQGSEA. The CDR3 DNA reads as TGCAGCGTTGTTGAGCAGGGCGACTATGGCTACACCTTC. Its translation: CSVVEQGDYGYTF.

V gene TRBV28 combines with J gene TRBJ1-3, with unresolved D. From germline, CDR1 is MDHEN and CDR2 SYDVKM. This CDR3 has 12 residues. V lost 8 bases and J 2 bases, leaving 7 bases between the germline ends. The CDR3 spells CASQSPGNTIYF. CDR3 bases: TGTGCCAGCCAAAGTCCTGGAAACACCATATATTTT. Combining the CDR3 with reference TRBV28 and TRBJ1-3 gives the whole variable domain DVKVTQSSRYLVKRTGEKVFLECVQDMDHENMFWYRQDPGLGLRLIYFSYDVKMKEKGDIPEGYSVSREKKERFSLILESASTNQTSMYLCASQSPGNTIYFGEGSWLTVV.

This clone was picked up a small number of times. V is TRBV9 and J is TRBJ1-1, with D unresolved. Looked up from germline, CDR1 is SGDLS and CDR2 is YYNGEE. The CDR3 totals 12 residues. The V end lost 1 base, the J end lost 7 bases, and 8 bases lay between the germline ends. The CDR3 loop reads CASSVSPDEAFF. In DNA, the CDR3 is TGTGCCAGCAGCGTATCCCCGGATGAAGCTTTCTTT.

The V call is TRBV19, the J call TRBJ2-7; 7 bases line up with TRBD1. CDR1 is LNHDA, CDR2 SQIVND, per germline (reference sequence). V trimming: 5 bases; J trimming: 0 bases; junction bases outside the gene matches: 10. The CDR3 sequence is 16 residues long. The CDR3 DNA is TGTGCCAGTAGTCGGTACTCACAGGGGTCCTCCTACGAGCAGTACTTC. It translates to CASSRYSQGSSYEQYF.

In this sample, this clone turned up once. The chain employs TRBV10-2 and TRBJ2-7, with no clear D. This CDR3 has 12 residues. Per the germline V gene, CDR1 is WSHSY and CDR2 is SAAADI. V lost 3 bases and J 7 bases, leaving 10 bases between the germline ends. The CDR3 coding sequence is TGCGCCAGCAGTGATCCTCGATCTGAGCAGTACTTC. It encodes CASSDPRSEQYF.

The chain has TRBV2 and TRBJ2-3; the D gene is possibly TRBD2 (5 bases). Trimming shortened V by 4 bases and J by 4 bases, and 15 bases separated the two germline ends. The CDR3 covers 15 residues. CDR1 and CDR2 from the germline V gene are SNHLY and FYNNEI. The CDR3 sequence is CASSGGRSGSDTQYF. The CDR3, as DNA: TGTGCCAGCAGTGGGGGTAGGAGCGGCTCAGATACGCAGTATTTT.

The CDR3 DNA follows: TGTGCCAGCAGTCGGTCGGGGGGGGAGACCCAGTACTTC. It yields the protein CASSRSGGETQYF. V gene TRBV6-6 combines with J gene TRBJ2-5, with 8 bases identical to TRBD2. CDR1 and CDR2 (germline): MNHNY, SVGAGI (reference sequence). J gave up 5 bases and V 5 bases, and 4 bases lay outside the gene matches. CDR3 length: 13 residues.

The rearrangement joins TRBV28 to TRBJ2-1, with 11 bases that match TRBD2. V gave up 4 bases and J gave up 4 bases; unmatched junction bases: 9. Germline CDR1 and CDR2: MDHEN and SYDVKM. The CDR3 extends over 17 amino acids. CDR3 coding DNA: TGTGCCAGCAGTTCTGCTACTAGCGGGGGCGGATACAATGAGCAGTTCTTC. Its protein is CASSSATSGGGYNEQFF.

The genes are TRBV2 and TRBJ2-7; 7 bases fit TRBD1. Germline-derived CDR1 and CDR2 are SNHLY and FYNNEI. This CDR3 is built from 12 residues. V shed 5 bases, J shed 4 bases, and the junction held 2 bases outside the gene matches. The DNA of the CDR3 is TGTGCCAGCAGTTTGACAGGGTACGAGCAGTACTTC. It translates to CASSLTGYEQYF. Using reference TRBV2 and TRBJ2-7 for the parts outside the CDR3, the full variable domain is EPEVTQTPSHQVTQMGQEVILRCVPISNHLYFYWYRQILGQKVEFLVSFYNNEISEKSEIFDDQFSVERPDGSNFTLKIRSTKLEDSAMYFCASSLTGYEQYFGPGTRLTVT.

The chain uses TRBV14 and TRBJ2-5; no definite D call. Deletions cut 0 bases from V and 3 bases from J, with 17 bases between. The CDR3 is 17 residues long. The germline V gene encodes CDR1 SGHDN and CDR2 FVKESK. CDR3 loop: CASSQEYGSRIEETQYF. DNA for the CDR3: TGTGCCAGCAGCCAAGAATACGGCTCTAGGATAGAAGAGACCCAGTACTTC.

The chain employs TRBV11-2 and TRBJ2-1; D is possibly TRBD1 (6 bases). The V end lost 5 bases, the J end lost 0 bases, and 11 bases lay between the germline ends. From germline, CDR1 is SGHAT and CDR2 FQNNGV. The CDR3 has 15 amino acids. The CDR3, as DNA: TGTGCCAGCAGCCCGACGACAGGCTCCTACAATGAGCAGTTCTTC. The encoded protein is CASSPTTGSYNEQFF.

The chain has TRBV30 and TRBJ1-3, with 10 bases aligning to TRBD1. CDR3 length: 15 amino acids. Germline CDR1 reads GTSNPN; CDR2 reads SVGIG (reference sequence). The V gene end was trimmed by 1 base and the J gene end by 3 bases; junction bases not matched to a gene: 3. The CDR3 DNA reads as TGTGCCTGGAGTGGGACAGGGGGTTTTGGAAACACCATATATTTT. Protein product: CAWSGTGGFGNTIYF. Full variable domain (remainder filled in from reference TRBV30 and TRBJ1-3): SQTIHQWPATLVQPVGSPLSLECTVEGTSNPNLYWYRQAAGRGLQLLFYSVGIGQISSEVPQNLSASRPQDRQFILSSKKLLLSDSGFYLCAWSGTGGFGNTIYFGEGSWLTVV.

This chain uses TRBV9 with TRBJ2-2, with D tentatively TRBD1 or TRBD2 (6 bases each). Per the germline V gene, CDR1 is SGDLS and CDR2 is YYNGEE. The CDR3 runs 15 residues. The germline V and J ends were trimmed by 1 base and 4 bases, with 11 bases remaining between them. The CDR3 region is CASSVQQGGTGELFF. The DNA of the CDR3 is TGTGCCAGCAGCGTACAACAGGGAGGCACCGGGGAGCTGTTTTTT.

This sequence joins TRBV7-7 and TRBJ2-1, with D possibly matching TRBD2 (5 bases). The germline gives CDR1 SSHAT, CDR2 FNYEAQ (reference sequence). The CDR3 has 15 residues. Between the trimmed V and J ends, which lost 5 bases and 0 bases, there was a span of 11 bases. CDR3 coding DNA: TGTGCCAGCAGCCCTAGCCGGGCCTCCTACAATGAGCAGTTCTTC. It specifies CASSPSRASYNEQFF.

J is TRBJ2-5 and V is TRBV6-1; no definite D call. The better agreement between TRBJ2-7 and the DNA end casts doubt on the J call. From germline, CDR1 is MNHNS and CDR2 SASEGT. The CDR3 is made up of 13 amino acids. The CDR3 bases are TGTGCCAGCACCCTCGACCTCTCCTACGAGCAGTACTTC. This translates into CASTLDLSYEQYF.

The chain is built from TRBV30 and TRBJ1-1, with a tentative D call TRBD1 (6 bases). V was shortened by 3 bases and J by 0 bases, with 8 bases between the two germline ends. The CDR3 runs 13 residues. In germline, CDR1 is GTSNPN, CDR2 SVGIG (reference sequence). The CDR3 nucleotides are TGTGCCTGGAGAGGACAGATGAACACTGAAGCTTTCTTT. This sequence encodes CAWRGQMNTEAFF.

The V and J genes are TRBV19 and TRBJ1-5; 10 nucleotides match TRBD1. Looked up from germline, CDR1 is LNHDA and CDR2 is SQIVND (reference sequence). With 5 bases clipped from V and 2 bases from J, the junction kept 9 bases outside the gene matches. This CDR3 has 17 amino acids. DNA for the CDR3: TGTGCCAGTAGTTACCGGGACAGGGGCGGCGGCAATCAGCCCCAGCATTTT. Its protein is CASSYRDRGGGNQPQHF.

V is TRBV6-5 and J is TRBJ1-6, with D unresolved. This CDR3 region has 14 residues. Germline V gene sequence: CDR1 MNHEY, CDR2 SVGAGI. Between the trimmed V and J ends, which lost 6 bases and 7 bases, there was a span of 13 bases. CDR3 region: CASSPGRVNSPLHF. As DNA, the CDR3 is TGTGCCAGCAGCCCTGGACGGGTAAATTCACCCCTCCACTTT.

This clone was picked up a small number of times. The J gene is TRBJ1-5, the V gene TRBV11-2; D is possibly TRBD1 (5 bases). V lost 3 bases, J lost 4 bases, and 13 bases lay in between. This CDR3 comprises 15 residues. Germline CDR1 reads SGHAT; CDR2 reads FQNNGV. In nucleotides, the CDR3 is TGTGCCAGCAGCTTCGACAGCGGTCGGAATCAGCCCCAGCATTTT. Protein: CASSFDSGRNQPQHF.

This clone was picked up a small number of times. The rearrangement joins TRBV2 to TRBJ2-7; D is unclear. V lost 6 bases and J lost 9, with 21 bases in between. The CDR3 contains 14 residues. Germline V lookup: CDR1 SNHLY, CDR2 FYNNEI. CDR3 region: CASRESLPRPWQYF. In DNA, the CDR3 is TGTGCCAGCAGGGAGTCCTTACCCAGACCATGGCAGTACTTC.

The J gene is TRBJ1-2, the V gene TRBV7-2; the match to TRBD1 covers 7 bases. The germline V gene has CDR1 SGHTA and CDR2 FQGNSA. J lost 8 bases, V lost 2 bases, and 11 bases had no gene match. CDR3 length: 15 residues. The CDR3 loop is CASSLSPEGASGYTF. The CDR3 nucleotides read TGTGCCAGCAGCTTAAGTCCTGAGGGGGCGAGCGGCTACACCTTC.

This chain joins TRBV2 and TRBJ2-2, with 8 bases aligning to TRBD1. The CDR3 covers 14 residues. V gave up 7 bases and J gave up 7 bases; unmatched junction bases: 8. Germline loops: CDR1 SNHLY, CDR2 FYNNEI. This chain's CDR3 is CASKSQGAGGELFF. In DNA form, the CDR3 reads TGTGCCAGCAAGTCTCAGGGGGCCGGCGGGGAGCTGTTTTTT.

The rearrangement joins TRBV12-2 to TRBJ2-7; the tabulated D call, TRBD2, remains unverified against the DNA. TRBV12-2 is a pseudogene locus. This CDR3 spans 17 amino acids. CDR3 nucleotide sequence: TGTGCAAGTCGCTTAGCGACTACCTTCGAGGGCCCCTACGAGCAGTACTTC. Translating gives CASRLATTFEGPYEQYF.

This CDR3 is CASSESQGSYEQYF. CDR3 DNA sequence: TGTGCCAGCAGTGAAAGCCAGGGTTCCTACGAGCAGTACTTC. This rearrangement joins TRBV2 to TRBJ2-7; D is perhaps TRBD1 (5 bases). The germline gives CDR1 SNHLY, CDR2 FYNNEI. V lost 2 bases to trimming and J lost 1 base, with 9 bases between them. This CDR3 spans 14 amino acids.